What follows are 12 T cell receptor beta chains derived from one specimen sequenced in a study of blood T cell repertoires in COVID-19. The assay was immunoSEQ multiplex PCR, and TCRdb's table has in-frame clones only and misses some. The sample holds 55,000 to 75,000 clones, over 75% seen once. The sample taken for sequencing was peripheral blood. All receptors come from a human donor in a cohort sampled during active COVID-19.

The genes are TRBV3-1 (or the pseudogene TRBV3-2) and TRBJ2-5, with 12 nucleotides matching TRBD2. V lost 1 base, J lost 1 base, and 13 bases stayed unmatched. The CDR3 is made up of 20 amino acids. Germline CDR1 and CDR2: LGHDT and YNNKEL (reference sequence). In DNA, the CDR3 is TGTGCCAGCAGCCAAGTCCCCGAACCCCTAGCGGGAGGGCTCCAAGAGACCCAGTACTTC. This translates into CASSQVPEPLAGGLQETQYF.

This clone was detected only once. J is TRBJ2-7 and V is TRBV24-1, with TRBD2 matching 9 bases. Germline lookup yields CDR1 KGHDR and CDR2 SFDVKD. The CDR3 has 15 amino acids. The V and J ends lost 5 bases and 4 bases, in that order; junction bases with no gene match: 8. The CDR3 region is CATSGGGGAKYEQYF. DNA for the CDR3: TGTGCCACCAGTGGTGGCGGGGGGGCGAAATACGAGCAGTACTTC.

V and J are TRBV5-5 and TRBJ2-7; D not resolved. Germline assignment: CDR1 SGHKS and CDR2 YYEKEE (reference sequence). Trimming removed 6 bases at V and 1 base at J, with 11 bases between. The CDR3 sequence is 13 residues long. For the CDR3, the DNA is TGTGCCAGCAACTCGCCTCGGTCCTACGAGCAGTACTTC. Residues: CASNSPRSYEQYF.

V gene TRBV21-1 combines with J gene TRBJ2-7; the tabulated D call, TRBD2, remains unverified against the DNA. TRBV21-1 is described as a pseudogene. This CDR3 spans 14 amino acids. CDR3 in amino acids: CASGSSGRAGEQYF. The DNA for the CDR3 is TGTGCCAGCGGGTCTAGCGGGAGGGCCGGCGAGCAGTACTTC.

The chain employs TRBV21-1 and TRBJ2-7; the DNA was not used to check the table's D call, TRBD1. TRBV21-1 represents a pseudogene. The CDR3 is 19 residues long. CDR3 residues: CASSEGTGGRLTKPYEQYF. CDR3 bases: TGTGCCAGCAGCGAAGGGACAGGGGGCCGGTTAACAAAACCCTACGAGCAGTACTTC.

This chain joins TRBV19 and TRBJ1-4; D is possibly TRBD1 (6 bases). The length of the CDR3 is 15 residues. Germline V lookup: CDR1 LNHDA, CDR2 SQIVND (reference sequence). V was clipped by 6 bases and J by 0 bases, with 11 bases between them. CDR3 region: CASRSGDATNEKLFF. The CDR3 DNA reads TGTGCCAGTAGGTCAGGGGATGCAACTAATGAAAAACTGTTTTTT.

V usage is TRBV19 and J usage is TRBJ2-7; D remains ambiguous. V was pared by 5 bases and J by 0 bases, with 8 bases between. CDR3 length: 13 residues. The germline V gene has CDR1 LNHDA and CDR2 SQIVND (reference sequence). CDR3 DNA sequence: TGTGCCAGTAGTTCGGGTTCCTCCTACGAGCAGTACTTC. As protein: CASSSGSSYEQYF. The whole variable domain, remainder taken from reference TRBV19 and TRBJ2-7, is DGGITQSPKYLFRKEGQNVTLSCEQNLNHDAMYWYRQDPGQGLRLIYYSQIVNDFQKGDIAEGYSVSREKKESFPLTVTSAQKNPTAFYLCASSSGSSYEQYFGPGTRLTVT.

This chain links TRBV11-2 with TRBJ2-6, with 8 bases lining up with TRBD2. J gave up 3 bases and V 6 bases, and 4 bases lay outside the gene matches. The length of the CDR3 is 15 residues. CDR1 and CDR2 from the germline V gene are SGHAT and FQNNGV. As DNA, the CDR3 is TGTGCCAGCAGACGGGGGGGGCTTGGGGCCAACGTCCTGACTTTC. The encoded protein is CASRRGGLGANVLTF.

The chain employs TRBV2 and TRBJ1-2, with D perhaps matching TRBD1 (6 bases). V shed 4 bases and J shed 4 bases, with 13 bases lying between them. The CDR3 extends over 14 amino acids. Germline CDR1 reads SNHLY; CDR2 reads FYNNEI. The CDR3 sequence is CASSVKGDGYGYTF. CDR3 nucleotides: TGTGCCAGCAGTGTCAAGGGGGACGGCTATGGCTACACCTTC.

V and J are TRBV5-1 and TRBJ2-2, with D possibly being TRBD1 (5 bases). This CDR3 has 16 amino acids. Germline CDR1 and CDR2: SGHRS and YFSETQ. V was clipped by 0 bases and J by 3 bases, with 12 bases between them. CDR3 amino acids: CASSLEIRVDTGELFF. DNA of the CDR3: TGCGCCAGCAGCTTGGAAATCAGGGTAGACACCGGGGAGCTGTTTTTT.

V is TRBV6-2 or TRBV6-3 and J is TRBJ2-7, with D perhaps matching TRBD1 (6 bases). The germline V gene encodes CDR1 MNHEY and CDR2 SVGEGT. V gave up 6 bases and J gave up 2 bases, with 8 bases separating them. The CDR3 has 12 amino acids. The CDR3 DNA reads as TGTGCCAGCAGCAGGGGCGCCTACGAGCAGTACTTC. Translation gives CASSRGAYEQYF.

This sequence joins TRBV15 and TRBJ2-7; 16 bases align to TRBD2. With V trimmed by 0 bases and J by 7 bases, 3 bases remained unmatched. The CDR3 runs 16 residues. Germline V gene data show CDR1 as LNHNV and CDR2 as YYDKDF (reference sequence). CDR3 residues: CATSRDRGLAGGEQYF. The CDR3 nucleotides are TGTGCCACCAGCAGAGATCGGGGACTAGCGGGAGGGGAGCAGTACTTC.